The source of this TCR beta chain is a study of T cell repertoires in cytomegalovirus infection. Study-level information: An indication of both CMV infection and matching HLA type came from public TCR beta signatures.

As to this clonotype: Antigen specificity is unknown.

Each CDR3 protein is one row after TCRdb ran MiXCR on the reads. In the table there are approximately 140,000 distinct CDR3 sequences, under 8% of which are singletons. From germline, CDR1 is SGHVS and CDR2 FQNEAQ. CDR3 length: 14 amino acids. V was pared by 5 bases and J by 4 bases, with 14 bases between. Points from the study as a whole: HLA-C-restricted CMV clonotypes gave the most frequent clonotype in two of eight donors. Public TCR beta family frequency separated CMV-and-HLA carriers, including in an independent cohort.

The source is a human donor in good health (CMV status not recorded). Some clones in this sample may be carry-over from other donors' samples. This chain links TRBV7-8 with TRBJ1-1; possibly TRBD1 for D (5 bases). Source material: PBMCs. The CDR3 nucleotides are TGTGCCAGCAGCCACGGGGGGGGGGGCACTGAAGCTTTCTTT. Translated, it gives CASSHGGGGTEAFF.